Following are 8 T cell receptor beta chains from one sample sequenced in a study of radiation and T cells in renal cell carcinoma (dated by TCRdb to the early 2020s). The meaning of the sample's time point label: tumor resected at nephrectomy. Read against the paper, the sample's treatment or condition label means: treatment-naive control, cytoreductive nephrectomy. Library creation used the immunoSEQ multiplex PCR assay. This immuneACCESS table, as held by TCRdb, lists in-frame sequences with V and J called but not all clones. Of the missing ones, under half trace to an unresolved V gene in checked studies; the others have no known cause. The sample has 14,000 to 15,000 clones on record, more than 55% of them singletons. Of the sample, roughly a sixth is held by the ten largest clones. The source material was tumor tissue, sampled from a patient whose treatment was nephrectomy without radiotherapy. The receptors originated from a man in his fifties or sixties with renal cell carcinoma.

The chain uses TRBV13 and TRBJ1-2, with a possible D match to TRBD1 (5 bases). This CDR3 is built from 13 residues. The V end was cut by 4 bases, the J end by 4 bases, with 10 bases between. Germline CDR1 and CDR2: PRHDT and FYEKMQ (reference sequence). CDR3 nucleotides: TGTGCCAGCAGCTCGACAGCGCGCTATGGCTACACCTTC. Translated: CASSSTARYGYTF.

This clone appeared a few times. The rearrangement joins TRBV5-1 to TRBJ1-1; 9 bases fit TRBD1. The V and J ends lost 5 bases and 2 bases, in that order; junction bases with no gene match: 7. The CDR3 sequence is 15 residues long. Germline V gene sequence: CDR1 SGHRS, CDR2 YFSETQ. The CDR3 loop reads CASRPQTGGNTEAFF. In DNA form, the CDR3 reads TGCGCCAGCAGACCCCAGACAGGGGGTAACACTGAAGCTTTCTTT. Full variable domain (remainder filled in from reference TRBV5-1 and TRBJ1-1): KAGVTQTPRYLIKTRGQQVTLSCSPISGHRSVSWYQQTPGQGLQFLFEYFSETQRNKGNFPGRFSGRQFSNSRSEMNVSTLELGDSALYLCASRPQTGGNTEAFFGQGTRLTVV.

V gene TRBV10-3 combines with J gene TRBJ2-2, with 8 bases matching TRBD1. V lost 7 bases to trimming and J lost 3 bases; unmatched junction nucleotides: 7. Germline V gene sequence: CDR1 ENHRY, CDR2 SYGVKD. The CDR3 loop spans 15 amino acids. CDR3 DNA: TGTGCCATCAAGATAGAACAGGGGGACACCGGGGAGCTGTTTTTT. Translation: CAIKIEQGDTGELFF.

The gene calls are TRBV19 and TRBJ2-4; D is unclear. CDR1 is LNHDA and CDR2 is SQIVND in the germline V gene (reference sequence). Trimming took 5 bases from V and 0 from J, leaving 8 bases between them. CDR3 length: 14 residues. The CDR3 reads CASSEQLAKNIQYF. The DNA for the CDR3 is TGTGCCAGTAGTGAACAGCTAGCCAAAAACATTCAGTACTTC.

The chain uses TRBV30 and TRBJ2-7; D might be TRBD1 or TRBD2, each matching 6 bases. CDR3 length: 15 residues. Germline V gives CDR1 GTSNPN, CDR2 SVGIG (reference sequence). V was pared by 5 bases and J by 3 bases, with 20 bases between. For the CDR3, the DNA is TGTGCCTGGGCTCGCCCGGGGGCGGGCGGCTACGAGCAGTACTTC. It yields the protein CAWARPGAGGYEQYF. Using reference TRBV30 and TRBJ2-7 for the parts outside the CDR3, the full variable domain is SQTIHQWPATLVQPVGSPLSLECTVEGTSNPNLYWYRQAAGRGLQLLFYSVGIGQISSEVPQNLSASRPQDRQFILSSKKLLLSDSGFYLCAWARPGAGGYEQYFGPGTRLTVT.

In this sample, this clone turned up a few times. V and J are TRBV4-1 and TRBJ1-1; D is ambiguous. V was clipped by 0 bases and J by 11 bases, with 13 bases between them. From germline, CDR1 is MGHRA and CDR2 YSYEKL. The CDR3 runs to 13 residues. This chain's CDR3 is CASSQDLLWRAFF. The CDR3 DNA follows: TGCGCCAGCAGCCAAGATCTTCTGTGGCGGGCTTTCTTT.

The chain uses TRBV7-2 and TRBJ2-7; 7 nucleotides align to TRBD1. Unmatched junction bases numbered 7, after V lost 6 bases and J lost 2 bases. The CDR3 runs 14 residues. Germline lookup yields CDR1 SGHTA and CDR2 FQGNSA. The CDR3 loop is CASSPGTAPYEQYF. DNA for the CDR3: TGTGCCAGCAGTCCCGGGACAGCTCCCTACGAGCAGTACTTC.

The gene calls are TRBV2 and TRBJ1-2; D remains unclear. This CDR3 has 15 residues. V gave up 5 bases and J gave up 3 bases, with 16 bases separating them. Germline V gives CDR1 SNHLY, CDR2 FYNNEI. This chain's CDR3 is CASSPDGSGDYGYTF. The CDR3 region has the DNA TGTGCCAGCAGTCCCGACGGATCTGGGGACTATGGCTACACCTTC.